These 16 T cell receptor beta chains were all obtained from the same sample, sequenced in a study of T cells in Graves' hyperthyroidism and ophthalmopathy. TCR beta CDR3 sequences were amplified from RNA transcripts. The HTBI primer set drove a first-round RT-PCR of the TCR CDR3. TCRdb used MiXCR to reprocess the multiplex PCR reads, holding one entry per CDR3 protein. The table shows 200,000 to 250,000 distinct CDR3 sequences, with 15% to 20% occurring only once. The specimen sequenced was blood. The receptor source for this set is a man aged 45-65 years with Graves' hyperthyroidism.

This clonotype was detected many times. This chain connects TRBV7-9 to TRBJ2-6, with a weak D call TRBD1 (6 bases). This CDR3 is built from 18 residues. Trimming cost V 5 bases and J 0 bases, with 17 bases left between them. Germline CDR1 SEHNR, CDR2 FQNEAQ (reference sequence). CDR3 nucleotides: TGTGCCAGCAGCGCCGGGCCACGGACAGTCTCTGGGGCCAACGTCCTGACTTTC. It encodes CASSAGPRTVSGANVLTF. Combining the CDR3 with reference TRBV7-9 and TRBJ2-6 gives the whole variable domain DTGVSQNPRHKITKRGQNVTFRCDPISEHNRLYWYRQTLGQGPEFLTYFQNEAQLEKSRLLSDRFSAERPKGSFSTLEIQRTEQGDSAMYLCASSAGPRTVSGANVLTFGAGSRLTVL.

This clonotype has at least ten counts. V is TRBV27 and J is TRBJ1-3; D is ambiguous. The CDR3 consists of 13 residues. Per the germline V gene, CDR1 is MNHEY and CDR2 is SMNVEV (reference sequence). The ends were cut back, 6 bases at V and 8 bases at J, with 14 bases in the middle. CDR3 bases: TGTGCCAGCAGCTCTGCTGGGAGGCACACCATATATTTT. It encodes CASSSAGRHTIYF.

This clonotype occurred many times. The V and J genes are TRBV11-3 and TRBJ2-1; TRBD1 matches at 8 bases. CDR3 length equals 14 residues. The germline gives CDR1 SGHNT, CDR2 YENEEA. J gave up 4 bases and V 5 bases, and 4 bases lay outside the gene matches. The CDR3 coding sequence is TGTGCCAGCAGCCCACGGGACAGGTACAATGAGCAGTTCTTC. Protein: CASSPRDRYNEQFF.

The V gene is TRBV4-3, the J gene TRBJ2-1, with D possibly being TRBD1 (6 bases). V shed 2 bases and J shed 4 bases, with 12 bases lying between them. The CDR3 extends over 15 amino acids. CDR1 is LGHNA and CDR2 is YSLEER in the germline V gene. Here the CDR3 DNA reads TGCGCCAGCAGCCAATCTTGGACAGCATACAATGAGCAGTTCTTC. As protein: CASSQSWTAYNEQFF.

This clonotype came up a few times. The V call is TRBV28, the J call TRBJ2-7; no definite D call. This CDR3 comprises 11 residues. Trimming pared 7 bases from V and 5 bases from J, leaving 9 bases between. CDR1 is MDHEN and CDR2 is SYDVKM in the germline V gene. This CDR3 reads CASISGHEQYF. The CDR3 DNA reads TGTGCCAGCATATCGGGCCACGAGCAGTACTTC.

The J gene is TRBJ2-7, the V gene TRBV7-3; 8 bases fit TRBD2. This CDR3 spans 20 amino acids. The germline CDR1 and CDR2 sequences are SGHTA and FQGTGA. With 4 bases clipped from V and 0 bases from J, the junction kept 20 bases outside the gene matches. In DNA form, the CDR3 reads TGTGCCAGCAGCTCCATCGGAACCGGGACTAGGGGGAGAGACTCCTACGAGCAGTACTTC. This sequence encodes CASSSIGTGTRGRDSYEQYF.

The chain employs TRBV12-5 and TRBJ2-1, with 8 bases lining up with TRBD2. The CDR3 runs 17 residues. Germline V gives CDR1 LGHNT, CDR2 FRNRAP. V dropped 0 bases and J dropped 3; count of bases not matched to a gene: 7. The CDR3 protein is CASGLVLEREFYNEQFF. Written as DNA, the CDR3 is TGTGCTAGTGGTTTGGTACTAGAGCGGGAGTTCTACAATGAGCAGTTCTTC.

The V gene is TRBV4-2, the J gene TRBJ1-1; 9 bases line up with TRBD1. The CDR3 is made up of 15 amino acids. CDR1 and CDR2 from the germline V gene are LGHNA and YNFKEQ. Unmatched junction bases numbered 8, after V lost 4 bases and J lost 5 bases. DNA for the CDR3: TGTGCCAGCAGCCTTGCCGGGACAGGGTATACTGAAGCTTTCTTT. Protein sequence: CASSLAGTGYTEAFF.

The chain recombines TRBV28 with TRBJ2-7; tentative D call: TRBD2 (6 bases). Trimming stripped 11 bases from V and 4 bases from J, with 21 bases between. The CDR3 loop spans 14 amino acids. Per the germline V gene, CDR1 is MDHEN and CDR2 is SYDVKM. The CDR3 is CAGNPVGRWYEQYF. DNA of the CDR3: TGTGCCGGCAATCCCGTGGGGAGGTGGTACGAGCAGTACTTC.

This clonotype was observed many times. The genes are TRBV30 and TRBJ2-7, with 10 bases identical to TRBD1. The CDR3 is 13 residues long. Germline CDR1 GTSNPN, CDR2 SVGIG (reference sequence). Trimming cost V 4 bases and J 7 bases; bases outside gene matches: 7. The DNA for the CDR3 is TGTGCCTGGAACCGGGACAGGGGTGGGGAGCAGTACTTC. Its protein product is CAWNRDRGGEQYF.

The rearrangement joins TRBV5-5 to TRBJ1-5, with D perhaps matching TRBD1 (6 bases). With 4 bases removed from V and 6 bases from J, the gap between germline ends came to 17 bases. The CDR3 consists of 15 residues. CDR1 and CDR2 (germline): SGHKS, YYEKEE (reference sequence). The CDR3 here is CASSPTGFVGQPQHF. The CDR3 nucleotides are TGTGCCAGCAGCCCAACAGGGTTTGTTGGTCAGCCCCAGCATTTT.

The V call is TRBV6-2 or TRBV6-3, the J call TRBJ2-3, with 10 bases lining up with TRBD2. The junction had 14 bases not matched to a gene; V was cut back by 6 bases and J by 11 bases. The V gene's germline CDR1 is MNHEY and CDR2 SVGEGT. The CDR3 contains 15 residues. As DNA, the CDR3 is TGTGCCAGCAGCTGGAAGCGGGAGGGCCTCCCCTTGCAGTATTTT. It encodes CASSWKREGLPLQYF.

The chain is built from TRBV5-8 and TRBJ1-5; weak D call: TRBD1 (6 bases). The CDR3 spans 14 residues. V was pared by 2 bases and J by 7 bases, with 13 bases between. Per germline, CDR1 SGHTS and CDR2 YDEGEE. The CDR3 reads CASSFGTGAQPQHF. In nucleotides, the CDR3 is TGTGCCAGCAGCTTCGGTACGGGGGCACAGCCCCAGCATTTT.

In its sample, this clonotype was seen many times. The rearrangement uses TRBV27 and TRBJ2-1, with 12 bases lining up with TRBD2. V shed 5 bases, J shed 7 bases, and the junction held 6 bases outside the gene matches. CDR1 and CDR2 from the germline V gene are MNHEY and SMNVEV (reference sequence). The CDR3 totals 15 residues. Written as DNA, the CDR3 is TGTGCCAGCAGTCAGCTAGCGGGAGGGCCTAATGAGCAGTTCTTC. The encoded protein is CASSQLAGGPNEQFF.

A few counts support this clonotype. The chain couples TRBV6-1 to TRBJ2-2; TRBD2 is a possible D gene (5 bases). The germline CDR1 and CDR2 sequences are MNHNS and SASEGT. Trimming removed 6 bases from V and 7 bases from J, with 15 bases in between. This CDR3 has 14 residues. CDR3 in amino acids: CASRIGGLIGELFF. The DNA of the CDR3 is TGTGCCAGCAGAATTGGAGGACTCATCGGGGAGCTGTTTTTT.

This clonotype has a handful of counts. The chain uses TRBV11-2 and TRBJ2-2; D is unclear. Looked up from germline, CDR1 is SGHAT and CDR2 is FQNNGV. The CDR3 covers 15 residues. Trimming left V 7 bases short and J 6 bases short, with 18 bases between. CDR3 loop: CASTPLGPGAGELFF. The CDR3 nucleotides are TGTGCCAGCACCCCCCTCGGGCCTGGGGCCGGGGAGCTGTTTTTT.